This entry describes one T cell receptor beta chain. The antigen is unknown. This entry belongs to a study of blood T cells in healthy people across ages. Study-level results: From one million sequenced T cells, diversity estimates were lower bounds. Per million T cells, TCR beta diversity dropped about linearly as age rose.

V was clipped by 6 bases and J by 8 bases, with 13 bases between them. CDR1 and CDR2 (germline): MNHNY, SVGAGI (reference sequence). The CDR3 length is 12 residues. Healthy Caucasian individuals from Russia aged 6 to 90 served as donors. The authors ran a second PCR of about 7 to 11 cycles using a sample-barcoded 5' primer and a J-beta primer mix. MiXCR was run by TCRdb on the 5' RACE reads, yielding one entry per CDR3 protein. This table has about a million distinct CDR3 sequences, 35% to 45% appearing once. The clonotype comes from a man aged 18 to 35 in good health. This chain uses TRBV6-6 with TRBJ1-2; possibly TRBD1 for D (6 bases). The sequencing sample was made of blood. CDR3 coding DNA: TGTGCCAGCAGCAAAGGGGGTCAGGGCTACACCTTC. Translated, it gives CASSKGGQGYTF.